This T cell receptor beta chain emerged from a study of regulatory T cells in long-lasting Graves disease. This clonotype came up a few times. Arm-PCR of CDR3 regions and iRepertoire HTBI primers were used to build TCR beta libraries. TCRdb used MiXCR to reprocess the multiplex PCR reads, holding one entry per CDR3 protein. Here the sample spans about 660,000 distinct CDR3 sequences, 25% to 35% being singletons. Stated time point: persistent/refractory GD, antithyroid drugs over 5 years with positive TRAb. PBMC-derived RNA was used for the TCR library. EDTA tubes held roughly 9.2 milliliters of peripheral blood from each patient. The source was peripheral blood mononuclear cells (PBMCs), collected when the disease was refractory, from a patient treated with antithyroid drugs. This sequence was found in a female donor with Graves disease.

The DNA of the CDR3 is TGTGCCTGGAGAGATGACAGGGGGAATGGCTACACCTTC. Translation gives CAWRDDRGNGYTF. This rearrangement joins TRBV30 to TRBJ1-2; 9 bases line up with TRBD1. V dropped 3 bases and J dropped 6; count of bases not matched to a gene: 5. The germline V gene has CDR1 GTSNPN and CDR2 SVGIG (reference sequence). This CDR3 is 13 amino acids long. Full variable domain (remainder filled in from reference TRBV30 and TRBJ1-2): SQTIHQWPATLVQPVGSPLSLECTVEGTSNPNLYWYRQAAGRGLQLLFYSVGIGQISSEVPQNLSASRPQDRQFILSSKKLLLSDSGFYLCAWRDDRGNGYTFGSGTRLTVV.